These T cell receptor beta chains were read from a single sample in a study of T cells after yellow fever vaccination. MiXCR, run by TCRdb on the 5' RACE reads, gives a single entry per CDR3 protein. The repertoire holds about 580,000 distinct CDR3 sequences, with 17% as singletons. The material sequenced was PBMCs, taken less than 6 days after the first yellow fever vaccination. The receptor source for this set is a man younger than 35 who received the YFV17D yellow fever vaccine. The CDR3 runs from the conserved cysteine through the conserved F or W. D genes are given only for firm matches. Not every row has a clone size; where given, it reads once, few, many or a size class.

v_call,d_call,clone_size,j_call,cdr3_aa,cdr3_nt
TRBV7-3,-,-,TRBJ2-3,CASSPLTGVSSTDTQYF,TGTGCCAGCAGCCCGCTTACGGGAGTCTCGAGCACAGATACGCAGTATTTT
TRBV7-3,-,few,TRBJ2-1,CASSSFSGDVNNEQFF,TGTGCCAGCAGCTCTTTTTCGGGGGATGTCAACAATGAGCAGTTCTTC
TRBV7-9,-,few,TRBJ2-2,CASSLAKGPGELFF,TGTGCCAGCAGCTTAGCCAAGGGGCCCGGGGAGCTGTTTTTT
TRBV7-8,-,few,TRBJ2-3,CASIRGDTQYF,TGTGCCAGCATCCGGGGGGATACGCAGTATTTT
TRBV20-1,-,few,TRBJ1-3,CSARESGAGNTIYF,TGCAGTGCTAGAGAATCGGGGGCAGGAAACACCATATATTTT
TRBV12-3/TRBV12-4,-,-,TRBJ2-1,CASSSSGYNEQFF,TGTGCCAGCAGTTCAAGCGGGTACAATGAGCAGTTCTTC
TRBV5-4,-,-,TRBJ1-1,CASSLGGPLTEAFF,TGTGCCAGCAGCTTGGGGGGGCCCCTCACTGAAGCTTTCTTT
TRBV19,-,-,TRBJ2-2,CASTWTDPSGELFF,TGTGCCAGTACTTGGACAGACCCCAGCGGGGAGCTGTTTTTT
TRBV5-6,-,many,TRBJ2-7,CASSRNRNPVYEQYF,TGTGCCAGCAGCCGGAACAGGAACCCTGTCTACGAGCAGTACTTC
TRBV6-1,TRBD1,few,TRBJ2-6,CASGSRGLRRSGANVLTF,TGTGCCAGCGGGTCTAGGGGGCTCAGGCGCTCTGGGGCCAACGTCCTGACTTTC
TRBV28,-,-,TRBJ1-5,CASSFGQGIKRNQPQHF,TGTGCCAGCAGTTTTGGGCAGGGGATCAAACGCAATCAGCCCCAGCATTTT
TRBV6-2/TRBV6-3,TRBD2,-,TRBJ2-3,CASQAGGIPYF,TGTGCCAGCCAAGCGGGAGGGATCCCGTATTTT
TRBV9,-,few,TRBJ2-7,CASSGMGQRYEQYF,TGTGCCAGCAGCGGGATGGGTCAGCGCTACGAGCAGTACTTC
TRBV6-2/TRBV6-3,TRBD1,-,TRBJ1-6,CASSPTGNNSPLHF,TGTGCCAGCAGCCCGACAGGGAATAATTCACCCCTCCACTTT
TRBV5-1,-,-,TRBJ1-2,CASSLLGQDGYTF,TGCGCCAGCAGCTTGTTGGGGCAGGATGGCTACACCTTC